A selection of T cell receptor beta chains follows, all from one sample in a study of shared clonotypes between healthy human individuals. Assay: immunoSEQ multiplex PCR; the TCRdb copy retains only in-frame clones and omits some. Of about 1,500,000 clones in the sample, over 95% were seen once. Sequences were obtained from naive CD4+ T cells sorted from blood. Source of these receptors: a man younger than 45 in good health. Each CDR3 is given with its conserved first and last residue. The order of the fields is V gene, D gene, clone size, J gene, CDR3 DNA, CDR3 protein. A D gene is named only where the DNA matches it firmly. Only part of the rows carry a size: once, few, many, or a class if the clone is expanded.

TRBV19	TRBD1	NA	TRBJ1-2	TGTGCCAGCGCCAGACAGGGAGGTTACTTCGGCTACACCTTC	CASARQGGYFGYTF
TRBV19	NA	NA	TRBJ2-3	TGTGCCAGTTCTCCGAGGTGGCGGTCAGATACGCAGTATTTT	CASSPRWRSDTQYF
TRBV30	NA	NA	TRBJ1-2	TGTGCCTGGAGTGTACTGGGATCTTATGGCTACACCTTC	CAWSVLGSYGYTF
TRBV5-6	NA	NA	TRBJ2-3	TGTGCCAGCAGCTTGGCCCGTACGCAGTATTTT	CASSLARTQYF
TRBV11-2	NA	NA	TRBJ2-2	TGTGCCAGCAGCATCATAGGTAGCGGTCCTAGTAGGACCGGGGAGCTGTTTTTT	CASSIIGSGPSRTGELFF
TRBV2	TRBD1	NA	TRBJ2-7	TGTGCCACCAAGGGGACAGGGCACGACTACGAGCAGTACTTC	CATKGTGHDYEQYF
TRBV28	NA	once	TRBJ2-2	TGTGCCAGCACCATTGGGCATCACTCCGTCGGGGAGCTGTTTTTT	CASTIGHHSVGELFF
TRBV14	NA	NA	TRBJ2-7	TGTGCCAGCAGCCCTCTTGTAGGGCCCTCGGGGGAGCAGTACTTC	CASSPLVGPSGEQYF
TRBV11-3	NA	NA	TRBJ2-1	TGTGCCAGCAGCCCCAACACGTACAATGAGCAGTTCTTC	CASSPNTYNEQFF
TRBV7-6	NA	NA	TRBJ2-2	TGTGCCAGCAGCTTACCGGGACGACCGAACACCGGGGAGCTGTTTTTT	CASSLPGRPNTGELFF
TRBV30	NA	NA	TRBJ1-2	TGTGCCTGGAGTGTCGGTGGAGGCTATGGCTACACCTTC	CAWSVGGGYGYTF
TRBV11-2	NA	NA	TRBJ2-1	TGTGCCAGCAGCCGGGAGTTAGCCTACAATGAGCAGTTCTTC	CASSRELAYNEQFF
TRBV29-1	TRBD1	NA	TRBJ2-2	TGCAGCGTGGTGGGACAGGGATCAGTGTCCGGGGAGCTGTTTTTT	CSVVGQGSVSGELFF
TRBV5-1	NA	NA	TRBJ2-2	TGCGCCAGCAGCTTGTTACGGGGTGACGGGGAGCTGTTTTTT	CASSLLRGDGELFF
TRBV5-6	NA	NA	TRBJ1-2	TGTGCCAGCAGTCCGGGACCGTACTATGGCTACACCTTC	CASSPGPYYGYTF
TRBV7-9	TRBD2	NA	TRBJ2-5	TGTGCCAGCAGAGCGACTAGCGCCTCCCAAGAGACCCAGTACTTC	CASRATSASQETQYF
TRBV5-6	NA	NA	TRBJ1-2	TGTGCCAGCAGCTTTACCCGAGGTGGTGGCTACACCTTC	CASSFTRGGGYTF
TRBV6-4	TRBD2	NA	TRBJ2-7	TGTGCCAGCAGTGCCTGTATTGTTCAGCCCAGCGGGACGATCTGTTACGAGCAGTACTTC	CASSACIVQPSGTICYEQYF
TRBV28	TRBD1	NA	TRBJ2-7	TGTGCCAGCAGTACGTCCGGGACAGGGCTCGGCGAGCAGTACTTC	CASSTSGTGLGEQYF
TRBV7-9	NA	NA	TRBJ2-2	TGTGCCAGCAGCGATTCCCAACCGGGGGCCGGGGAGCTGTTTTTT	CASSDSQPGAGELFF
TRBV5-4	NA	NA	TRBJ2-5	TGTGCCAGCAACTTAGGAAAGCAGGGCGAGACCCAGTACTTC	CASNLGKQGETQYF